This TCR beta chain was recorded in a study of response to subunit inactivated influenza vaccine (dated by TCRdb to between 2017 and 2018). About the full investigation: To follow how T cells responded to a trivalent subunit inactivated influenza vaccine, the researchers relied on deep quantitative profiling of the T cell receptor repertoire. What the work shows at the level of the full study, not this receptor alone: The authors proposed that each seasonal influenza vaccination may bring in only a limited number of new T cells.

In this sample, this clonotype turned up many times. Its antigen target is currently unknown. Per-nucleotide qualities are absent, and no much larger clonotype sits a single base away. In light of the paper, this sample's time point label describes: 45 days after influenza vaccine administration. Libraries were made using RT-PCR. TCRdb records Illumina HiSeq 2500 as the sequencer. The raw public reads went through TCRdb reprocessing: fastp at Q25, MiXCR clone calling, in-frame beta chains kept. Identical CDR3 proteins give one entry, which carries the most common genes and DNA. This sample has over 400,000 distinct CDR3 sequences in its table, and 9.5% to 12% of those were observed once. About 12% of the sample is held by the ten biggest clonotypes. Here the sequenced sample was PBMCs from blood, taken 40 to 50 days after vaccination. This sequence was found in a man aged 45 to 65 who received an inactivated influenza vaccine. Donor details come from another sample of the same person, matched by shared clones.

The DNA reads TGTGCCAGCAAGGGATTAGCGGGGGGGGAAGAGACCCAGTACTTC. Translated, it reads CASKGLAGGEETQYF. The rearrangement combines TRBV27 with TRBJ2-5; TRBD2 agrees with 11 junctional bases. As encoded in the germline V gene (reference sequence), CDR1 is MNHEY while CDR2 is SMNVEV. From the cysteine up to the phenylalanine, the CDR3 has a length of 15 residues. This entry keeps only the CDR3 DNA: 45 bases, framed from base 1. V is cut back by 7 bases and J by 3 bases, with 7 bases in the junction unmatched.